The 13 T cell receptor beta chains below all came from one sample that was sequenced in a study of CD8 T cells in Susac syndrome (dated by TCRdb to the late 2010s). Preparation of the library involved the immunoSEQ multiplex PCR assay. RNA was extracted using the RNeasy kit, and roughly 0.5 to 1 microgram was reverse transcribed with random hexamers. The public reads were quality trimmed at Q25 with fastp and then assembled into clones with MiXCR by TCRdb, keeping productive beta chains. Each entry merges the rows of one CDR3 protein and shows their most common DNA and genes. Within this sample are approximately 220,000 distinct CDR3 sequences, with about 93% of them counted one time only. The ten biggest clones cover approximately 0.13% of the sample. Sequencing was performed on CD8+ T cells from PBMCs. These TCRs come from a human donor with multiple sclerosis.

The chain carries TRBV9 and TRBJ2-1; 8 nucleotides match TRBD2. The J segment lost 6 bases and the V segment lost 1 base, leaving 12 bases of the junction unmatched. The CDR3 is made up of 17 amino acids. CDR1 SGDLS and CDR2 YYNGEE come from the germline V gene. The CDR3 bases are TGTGCCAGCAGCGTACCCACAGAGGGGACTAGAGTCAATGAGCAGTTCTTC. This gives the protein CASSVPTEGTRVNEQFF.

The CDR3 reads CASSLYGGGSETQYF. CDR3 nucleotides: TGTGCCAGTAGCCTCTACGGAGGAGGGTCAGAGACCCAGTACTTC. V gene TRBV19 combines with J gene TRBJ2-5; D is perhaps TRBD2 (6 bases). CDR1 and CDR2 from the germline V gene are LNHDA and SQIVND (reference sequence). The V end lost 6 bases, the J end lost 4 bases, and 18 bases lay between the germline ends. This CDR3 contains 15 residues. Based on the CDR3 plus reference TRBV19 and TRBJ2-5, the full variable domain is DGGITQSPKYLFRKEGQNVTLSCEQNLNHDAMYWYRQDPGQGLRLIYYSQIVNDFQKGDIAEGYSVSREKKESFPLTVTSAQKNPTAFYLCASSLYGGGSETQYFGPGTRLLVL.

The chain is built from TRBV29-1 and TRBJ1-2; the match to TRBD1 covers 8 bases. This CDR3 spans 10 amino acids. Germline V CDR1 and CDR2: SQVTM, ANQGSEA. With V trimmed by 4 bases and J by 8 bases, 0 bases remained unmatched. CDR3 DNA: TGCAGCGTTGGGACAGGGGGCTACACCTTC. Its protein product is CSVGTGGYTF.

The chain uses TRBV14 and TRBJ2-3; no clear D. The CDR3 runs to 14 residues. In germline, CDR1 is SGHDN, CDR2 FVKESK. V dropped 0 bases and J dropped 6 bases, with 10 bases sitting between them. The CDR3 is CASSQDLGYDTQYF. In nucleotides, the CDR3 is TGTGCCAGCAGCCAAGATTTAGGATACGATACGCAGTATTTT.

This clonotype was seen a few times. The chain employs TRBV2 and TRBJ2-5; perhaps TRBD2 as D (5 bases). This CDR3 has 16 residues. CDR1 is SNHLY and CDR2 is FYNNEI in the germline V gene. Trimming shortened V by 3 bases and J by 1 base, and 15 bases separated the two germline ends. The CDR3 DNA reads TGTGCCAGCAGTGACGATTCGGGAACAGCCCAAGAGACCCAGTACTTC. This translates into CASSDDSGTAQETQYF.

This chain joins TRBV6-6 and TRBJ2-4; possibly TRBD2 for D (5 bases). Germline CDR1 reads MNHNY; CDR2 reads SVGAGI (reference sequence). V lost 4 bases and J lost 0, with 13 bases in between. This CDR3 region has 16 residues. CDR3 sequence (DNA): TGTGCCAGCAGTTCCCCGGGGTTAAGAGCCAAAAACATTCAGTACTTC. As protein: CASSSPGLRAKNIQYF.

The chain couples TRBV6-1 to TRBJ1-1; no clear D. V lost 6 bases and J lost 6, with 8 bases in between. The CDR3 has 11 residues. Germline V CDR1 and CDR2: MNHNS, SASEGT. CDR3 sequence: CASSDYPEAFF. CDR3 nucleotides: TGTGCCAGCAGCGATTACCCTGAAGCTTTCTTT.

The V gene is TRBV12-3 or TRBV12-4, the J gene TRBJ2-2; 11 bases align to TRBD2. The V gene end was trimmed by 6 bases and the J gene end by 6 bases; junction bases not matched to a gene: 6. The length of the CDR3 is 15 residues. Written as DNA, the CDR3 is TGTGCCAGCAGGACTACTAGCGGGAGTTCCGGGGAGCTGTTTTTT. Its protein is CASRTTSGSSGELFF.

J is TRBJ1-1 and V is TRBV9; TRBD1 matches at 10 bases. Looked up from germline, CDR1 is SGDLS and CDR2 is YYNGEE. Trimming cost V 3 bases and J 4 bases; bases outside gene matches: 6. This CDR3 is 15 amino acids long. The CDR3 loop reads CASSAGTGAVTEAFF. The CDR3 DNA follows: TGTGCCAGCAGCGCGGGGACAGGGGCAGTCACTGAAGCTTTCTTT.

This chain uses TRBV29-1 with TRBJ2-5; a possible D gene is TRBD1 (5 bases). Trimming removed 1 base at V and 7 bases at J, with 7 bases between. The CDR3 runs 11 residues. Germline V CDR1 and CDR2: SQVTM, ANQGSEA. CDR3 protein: CSVEAGRTQYF. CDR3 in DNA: TGCAGCGTTGAAGCAGGGCGGACCCAGTACTTC.

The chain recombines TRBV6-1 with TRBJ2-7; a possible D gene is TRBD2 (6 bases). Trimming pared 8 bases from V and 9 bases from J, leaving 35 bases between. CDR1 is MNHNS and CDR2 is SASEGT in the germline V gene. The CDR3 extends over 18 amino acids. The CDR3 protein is CASLGDHPEGLGSKGQYF. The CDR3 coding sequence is TGTGCCAGCTTGGGGGACCATCCGGAGGGCTTGGGGAGTAAGGGGCAGTACTTC.

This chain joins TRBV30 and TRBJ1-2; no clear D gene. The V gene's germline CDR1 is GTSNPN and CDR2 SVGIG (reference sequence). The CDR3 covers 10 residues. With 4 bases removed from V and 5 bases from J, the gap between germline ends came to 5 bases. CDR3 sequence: CAWNSYGYTF. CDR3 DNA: TGTGCCTGGAACAGTTATGGCTACACCTTC.

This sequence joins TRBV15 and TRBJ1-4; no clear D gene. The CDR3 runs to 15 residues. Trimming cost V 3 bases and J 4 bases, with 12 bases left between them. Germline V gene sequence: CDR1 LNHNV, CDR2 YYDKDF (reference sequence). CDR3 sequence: CATSSVPPGNEKLFF. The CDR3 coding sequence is TGTGCCACCAGCAGTGTTCCCCCGGGTAATGAAAAACTGTTTTTT.